This TCR beta chain stems from a study of T cell repertoires in cytomegalovirus infection (dated by TCRdb to about 2019). At the level of the whole study: Donor HLA type was relevant to the analysis, because carriage of CMV infection together with the matching HLA type was indicated by public TCR beta signatures.

Instrument on record: Illumina HiSeq 1500. In TCRdb, the public reads were trimmed at Q25 with fastp and aligned with MiXCR, with productive beta chains retained. Each CDR3 protein gets just one entry, which takes the most common genes and DNA from the rows behind it. The sample includes approximately 630,000 distinct CDR3 sequences, with more than 20% observed a single time. Less than 9.5% of the sample goes to the ten largest clones. Concerning this clonotype itself: It has no known antigen specificity. Base-call qualities are not available, and no considerably larger clone is one nucleotide away.

Broader findings and caveats from the paper: In both this cohort and an independent roughly 330-donor cohort, the cumulative frequency of public TCR beta family members distinguished carriers of CMV infection plus the relevant HLA type. The ex vivo response was dominated by HLA-C-restricted CMV-specific TCR beta clonotypes, which also provided the single most frequent clonotype in two of eight donors.

Per the germline V gene, SNHLY is the CDR1 and FYNNEI is the CDR2. V ends up 6 bases short and J 6 bases short, with an unmatched junction base count of 2. CDR3 length: 13 amino acids, cysteine to phenylalanine. The read is trimmed to its CDR3 DNA, 39 bases read in frame from base 1. This chain is built from TRBV2 and TRBJ2-2, with TRBD1 matching 9 junction bases. This TCR was recovered from a human donor in good health (CMV status not recorded). Some clones in this sample may be carry-over from other donors' samples. The specimen sequenced was CD8+ T cells from PBMCs. The CDR3 amino acid sequence is: CASRDRGPGELFF. The sequenced DNA is TGTGCCAGCAGGGACAGGGGTCCCGGGGAGCTGTTTTTT. The reference TRBV2 and TRBJ2-2 proteins fill in what lies around the CDR3, so the full variable domain reads EPEVTQTPSHQVTQMGQEVILRCVPISNHLYFYWYRQILGQKVEFLVSFYNNEISEKSEIFDDQFSVERPDGSNFTLKIRSTKLEDSAMYFCASRDRGPGELFFGEGSRLTVL.